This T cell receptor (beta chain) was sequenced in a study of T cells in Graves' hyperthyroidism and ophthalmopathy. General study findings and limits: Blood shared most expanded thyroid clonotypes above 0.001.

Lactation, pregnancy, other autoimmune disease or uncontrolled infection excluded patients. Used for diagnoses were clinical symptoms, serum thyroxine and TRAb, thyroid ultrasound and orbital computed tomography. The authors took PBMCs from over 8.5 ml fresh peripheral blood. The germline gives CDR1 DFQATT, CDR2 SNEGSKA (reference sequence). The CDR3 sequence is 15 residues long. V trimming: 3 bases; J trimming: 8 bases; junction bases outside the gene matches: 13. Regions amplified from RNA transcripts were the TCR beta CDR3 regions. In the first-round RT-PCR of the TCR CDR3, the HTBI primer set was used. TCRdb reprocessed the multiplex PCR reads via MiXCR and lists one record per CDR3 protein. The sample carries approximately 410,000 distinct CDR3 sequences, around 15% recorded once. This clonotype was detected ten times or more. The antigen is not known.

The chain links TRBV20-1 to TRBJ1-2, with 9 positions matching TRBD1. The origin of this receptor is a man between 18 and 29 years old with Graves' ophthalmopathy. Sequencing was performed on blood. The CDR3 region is CSASYAQGAYRGYTF. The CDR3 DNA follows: TGCAGTGCTAGTTATGCACAGGGGGCTTATCGAGGCTACACCTTC.